These 10 T cell receptor beta chains came from one sample sequenced in a study of T cell responses to AZD1222 COVID-19 vaccine. Clones were read by immunoSEQ multiplex PCR, and TCRdb kept only the in-frame ones, dropping some. The sample holds 180,000 or so clones; approximately 94% are singletons and the top ten take approximately 0.58%. This specimen was peripheral blood, taken on day 0 of AZD1222 vaccination. These receptors were obtained from an adult in good health.

The rearrangement links TRBV6-4 to TRBJ2-3, with 11 positions matching TRBD1. Germline assignment: CDR1 MRHNA and CDR2 SNTAGT. The CDR3 totals 15 residues. Trimming took 0 bases from V and 4 from J; bases not matched to a gene: 0. CDR3 loop: CASSDSGQGADTQYF. The CDR3 DNA reads TGTGCCAGCAGTGACTCGGGACAGGGGGCAGATACGCAGTATTTT.

The chain has TRBV15 and TRBJ2-5; perhaps D is TRBD1 or TRBD2 (5 bases each). Trimming left V 3 bases short and J 5 bases short, with 19 bases between. Germline loops: CDR1 LNHNV, CDR2 YYDKDF (reference sequence). The CDR3 sequence is 16 residues long. The CDR3: CATSRGEMGLVETQYF. The CDR3 bases are TGTGCCACCAGCAGGGGGGAGATGGGTCTAGTCGAGACCCAGTACTTC.

This rearrangement joins TRBV28 to TRBJ1-6; perhaps TRBD1 as D (5 bases). Germline values: CDR1 MDHEN, CDR2 SYDVKM. The CDR3 has 12 amino acids. The V gene lost 5 bases and the J gene lost 9 bases, with 8 bases spanning the gap. Here the CDR3 reads CASSLDSSPLHF. The CDR3 DNA reads as TGTGCCAGCAGTCTTGACAGTTCACCCCTCCACTTT.

The gene calls are TRBV30 and TRBJ1-1; weak D call: TRBD1 (5 bases). V was cut by 0 bases and J by 9 bases, with 14 bases left in between. The CDR3 has 13 amino acids. Germline CDR1 is GTSNPN and CDR2 is SVGIG (reference sequence). The CDR3 DNA sequence: TGTGCCTGGAGTGTTTTGTTGGGGGGACAAGCTTTCTTT. It translates to CAWSVLLGGQAFF.

The rearrangement joins TRBV19 to TRBJ2-5; D is unresolved. The germline gives CDR1 LNHDA, CDR2 SQIVND (reference sequence). The CDR3 contains 11 residues. The ends were cut back, 9 bases at V and 5 bases at J, with 10 bases in the middle. CDR3 bases: TGTGCCAGCAGAGATGGGGAGACCCAGTACTTC. Translated: CASRDGETQYF.

The chain links TRBV29-1 to TRBJ1-2, with D possibly TRBD1 on 5 matching bases. CDR1 is SQVTM, CDR2 ANQGSEA, per germline. The CDR3 totals 11 residues. V lost 3 bases and J lost 6, with 8 bases in between. The CDR3 region is CSVEGDHGYTF. As DNA, the CDR3 is TGCAGCGTTGAGGGGGACCATGGCTACACCTTC.

The rearrangement links TRBV27 to TRBJ1-1, with D possibly TRBD1 on 6 matching bases. Germline values: CDR1 MNHEY, CDR2 SMNVEV (reference sequence). The CDR3 is 15 amino acids. V lost 4 bases to trimming and J lost 1 base, with 13 bases between them. CDR3 amino acids: CASSSPRGANTEAFF. The CDR3 bases are TGTGCCAGCAGTTCCCCACGGGGGGCGAACACTGAAGCTTTCTTT.

The chain has TRBV4-1 and TRBJ1-2; possibly TRBD1 for D (5 bases). This CDR3 is built from 14 residues. Deletions cut 0 bases from V and 7 bases from J, with 12 bases between. The germline gives CDR1 MGHRA, CDR2 YSYEKL. CDR3 sequence (DNA): TGCGCCAGCAGCCAAGAGAGGGCCGGGGGTGGCTACACCTTC. Translated: CASSQERAGGGYTF.

This chain uses TRBV29-1 with TRBJ2-1; D is unclear. V was shortened by 8 bases and J by 8 bases, with 22 bases between the two germline ends. This CDR3 has 14 residues. Per germline, CDR1 SQVTM and CDR2 ANQGSEA. CDR3 sequence reads: CSSSYVQSQYEQFF. The CDR3 DNA reads as TGCAGCTCCTCCTACGTCCAAAGTCAATATGAGCAGTTCTTC.

The chain carries TRBV10-3 and TRBJ1-2; D remains unclear. Germline CDR1 reads ENHRY; CDR2 reads SYGVKD. Trimming removed 4 bases from V and 8 bases from J, with 17 bases in between. The CDR3 has 14 residues. The chain's CDR3 is CAISAPPRREGYTF. The CDR3 nucleotides are TGTGCCATCAGTGCTCCCCCCCGCCGGGAGGGCTACACCTTC.